The 9 T cell receptor beta chains below were found in one sample sequenced in a study of blood T cell repertoires in COVID-19. Using immunoSEQ multiplex PCR, the repertoire was profiled, and TCRdb retains in-frame clones only, with some absent. The sample holds some 61,000 clones, 86% seen once. Source material: peripheral blood. The receptor source for this set is a man younger than 40 with acute or convalescent COVID-19.

This rearrangement joins TRBV28 to TRBJ2-7, with 14 positions matching TRBD2. CDR3 length: 18 residues. V lost 6 bases to trimming and J lost 2 bases; unmatched junction nucleotides: 12. Germline-derived CDR1 and CDR2 are MDHEN and SYDVKM. The chain's CDR3 is CASRGTVLTSGRAYEQYF. DNA for the CDR3: TGTGCCAGCAGGGGGACAGTTCTGACTAGCGGGAGGGCCTACGAGCAGTACTTC.

This clone was recorded once. The V call is TRBV18, the J call TRBJ2-7; 9 bases line up with TRBD2. The CDR3 extends over 15 amino acids. Trimming removed 2 bases from V and 5 bases from J; junction bases left unmatched: 7. Germline CDR1 is KGHSH and CDR2 is LQKENI. The CDR3 region has the DNA TGTGCCAGCTCACCAGGGCTAGCGGGAACCAACGAGCAGTACTTC. This gives the protein CASSPGLAGTNEQYF.

This rearrangement joins TRBV28 to TRBJ2-7, with TRBD2 matching 8 bases. Germline V gives CDR1 MDHEN, CDR2 SYDVKM. This CDR3 is built from 18 residues. The V and J ends lost 4 bases and 0 bases, in that order; junction bases with no gene match: 14. This chain's CDR3 is CASSYLAGNPVSSYEQYF. The CDR3 DNA follows: TGTGCCAGCAGTTACCTAGCGGGTAACCCAGTTAGCTCCTACGAGCAGTACTTC.

V and J are TRBV4-2 and TRBJ2-7; the match to TRBD2 covers 8 bases. V trimming: 3 bases; J trimming: 3 bases; junction bases outside the gene matches: 7. Per the germline V gene, CDR1 is LGHNA and CDR2 is YNFKEQ. CDR3 size: 15 residues. CDR3 region: CASSQGAGVRYEQYF. CDR3 nucleotide sequence: TGTGCCAGCAGCCAGGGAGCGGGAGTGCGCTACGAGCAGTACTTC.

This chain links TRBV28 with TRBJ2-5; D possibly corresponds to TRBD2 (5 bases). From germline, CDR1 is MDHEN and CDR2 SYDVKM. The CDR3 is 13 amino acids. Trimming took off 6 bases at V and 2 bases at J, with 10 bases between the two ends. CDR3 protein: CASSRDTQETQYF. CDR3 nucleotide sequence: TGTGCCAGCAGCCGGGATACTCAAGAGACCCAGTACTTC.

This chain connects TRBV28 to TRBJ1-5; tentatively, D is TRBD1 (6 bases). The germline V gene has CDR1 MDHEN and CDR2 SYDVKM. There are 14 residues in the CDR3. Trimming took off 7 bases at V and 6 bases at J, with 16 bases between the two ends. The CDR3 spells CASKLRGRSQPQHF. The CDR3 DNA reads as TGTGCCAGCAAACTCAGGGGCCGCTCTCAGCCCCAGCATTTT.

The chain recombines TRBV6-6 with TRBJ1-2, with 11 bases that match TRBD1. CDR1 MNHNY and CDR2 SVGAGI come from the germline V gene (reference sequence). CDR3 length: 15 amino acids. With 5 bases clipped from V and 8 bases from J, the junction kept 10 bases outside the gene matches. CDR3 in amino acids: CASSLLGQGAIGYTF. CDR3 in DNA: TGTGCCAGCAGTCTTCTAGGACAGGGGGCGATAGGCTACACCTTC.

The rearrangement joins TRBV9 to TRBJ2-1, with TRBD2 identical over 7 bases. After removal of 4 bases from V and 15 bases from J, the junction contained 7 bases not matched to a gene. The CDR3 is made up of 11 amino acids. Germline CDR1 and CDR2: SGDLS and YYNGEE. The CDR3 DNA reads as TGTGCCAGCAGCTCCCCGGGAGGCCGGTTCTTC. Amino acid sequence: CASSSPGGRFF.

The chain couples TRBV19 to TRBJ2-1; TRBD2 matches at 12 bases. This CDR3 has 19 amino acids. Per the germline V gene, CDR1 is LNHDA and CDR2 is SQIVND (reference sequence). J lost 5 bases, V lost 4 bases, and 15 bases had no gene match. CDR3 loop: CASSRDGTSGPSSNNEQFF. For the CDR3, the DNA is TGTGCCAGTAGTAGGGACGGGACTAGCGGGCCCTCCTCGAACAATGAGCAGTTCTTC.